This note documents a single T cell receptor beta chain sequence. The sample is drawn from a study of blood T cell repertoires in COVID-19. On the study more broadly: Spain, Italy and the United States supplied samples that represented acute and convalescent COVID-19. In each case, the material was cDNA or gDNA derived from T cells, B-cell-depleted T cells, or PBMCs.

Original data processing: Estimates of nucleated cell counts were drawn from the amplification of reference gene primers. Method: immunoSEQ multiplex PCR; TCRdb's copy keeps in-frame clones and lacks some. The D gene and trimming were derived from the DNA, and the V and J assignments and clone size from that table. The table includes 50,000 to 55,000 clones, about 80% detected once. V lost 8 bases and J 1 base, leaving 11 bases between the germline ends. This CDR3 contains 13 residues. Germline CDR1 ENHRY, CDR2 SYGVKD. The sequence came from a human donor in a cohort sampled during active COVID-19. Material for sequencing was peripheral blood. J is TRBJ1-2 and V is TRBV10-3; D not certain. The CDR3 protein is CAISGSGNYGYTF. DNA of the CDR3: TGTGCCATCTCCGGCAGCGGTAACTATGGCTACACCTTC.